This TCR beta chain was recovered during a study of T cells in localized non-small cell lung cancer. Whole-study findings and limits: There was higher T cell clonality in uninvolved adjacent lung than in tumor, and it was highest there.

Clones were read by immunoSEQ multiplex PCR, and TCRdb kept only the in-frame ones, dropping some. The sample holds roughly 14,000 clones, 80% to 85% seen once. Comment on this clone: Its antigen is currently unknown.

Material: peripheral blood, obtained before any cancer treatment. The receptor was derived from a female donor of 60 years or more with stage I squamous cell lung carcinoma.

In DNA, the CDR3 is TGTGCCTGGAGTAAGACAGTGAACACTGAAGCTTTCTTT. As protein: CAWSKTVNTEAFF. This sequence joins TRBV30 and TRBJ1-1; D perhaps matches TRBD1 (5 bases). The CDR3 has 13 amino acids. Germline V lookup: CDR1 GTSNPN, CDR2 SVGIG (reference sequence). Trimming removed 2 bases from V and 0 bases from J, with 7 bases in between.